The clone carrying this T cell receptor beta chain was counted once. Without the conserved terminal phenylalanine or tryptophan, this CDR3 likely stems from a read error. These data belong to a study of tumor-infiltrating lymphocytes in primary liver carcinoma. Co-extraction of both nucleic acids (RNA and DNA) used roughly 18-32 mg of unsorted bulk tissue. Among the patients, all had chronic HBV infection and none had been treated. TCR beta cDNA was made from around 460 ng total RNA with a constant-region primer. Sequencing libraries for TCR beta derived from three nested multiplex PCR rounds that used slightly modified ARM-PCR. A C-beta reverse primer and TRBV1-TRBV30 forward primers served in each of the first two PCR rounds, at 9 to 10 cycles apiece. TCRdb reprocessed the multiplex PCR reads with MiXCR, giving one entry per CDR3 protein. Of more than 20,000 distinct CDR3 sequences listed, 60% to 80% are singletons.

Germline V gives CDR1 SGHAT, CDR2 FQDESV (reference sequence). This CDR3 comprises 14 residues. This TCR was recovered from a woman in her 30s with primary liver carcinoma and hepatitis B virus infection. This chain links TRBV11-1 with TRBJ2-5; D remains unclear. Sequencing was performed on liver tumor tissue from sampling region 1. Described subset: tumor region T1, superior pole. The CDR3, as DNA: TGTGCCAGCAGCTTAGCAGGACGCGAAGAGGCCCAGTACTTA. It is translated as CASSLAGREEAQYL.